Many counts were recorded for the clone carrying this T cell receptor (beta chain). This sample is part of a study of early T cells in non-severe SARS-CoV-2 infection. Via MiXCR, TCRdb re-called the 5' RACE reads, giving one row per CDR3 protein. The sample lists roughly 86,000 distinct CDR3 sequences; roughly 14% were seen once. The material sequenced was whole blood. This clonotype originated in an adult who was a healthcare worker with PCR-confirmed SARS-CoV-2 infection or an uninfected control (not recorded which).

The CDR3 DNA is TGTGCCAGCCGTACCTCAATGAACACTGAAGCTTTCTTT. It is translated as CASRTSMNTEAFF. J is TRBJ1-1 and V is TRBV6-5; D gene unclear. The V gene's germline CDR1 is MNHEY and CDR2 SVGAGI. The CDR3 is 13 amino acids. Trimming cost V 8 bases and J 0 bases, with 10 bases left between them.